This note documents a single T cell receptor (beta chain) sequence. The antigen remains undetermined. The sample comes from a study of shared clonotypes between healthy human individuals. Points from the study as a whole: The study drew on few donors, limiting represented genetic and exposure-history diversity. Naive subsets generally exceeded memory subsets in estimated richness.

CD45RO negativity and positive selection for CCR7 defined naive CD8 cells, a population that excluded terminally differentiated effector memory CD45RA+ cells. CDR1 MGHRA and CDR2 YSYEKL come from the germline V gene. This CDR3 spans 18 amino acids. V shed 0 bases and J 4 bases; nucleotides not matched to a gene: 8. Genomic DNA of every subset was divided equally among multiple immunoSEQ plates. Profiling relied on immunoSEQ multiplex PCR, and the TCRdb table lists in-frame clones only, not all of them. The data hold about 2.2 million clones, with approximately 92% observed a single time. The chain couples TRBV4-1 to TRBJ1-3; 11 bases match TRBD1. The TCR was taken from a man aged 18-30 years in good health. Some clones in this sample may be carry-over from other donors' samples. Sequencing used naive CD8+ T cells from PBMCs. The CDR3 region has the DNA TGCGCCAGCAGCCAAGAGGTTGGACAGGGGGCGGGCGGAAACACCATATATTTT. Its protein product is CASSQEVGQGAGGNTIYF.